This T cell receptor (beta chain) is from a study of vaccination and CD4 T cells after COVID-19. Regarding this clonotype: Its antigen remains unidentified.

Treatment: roughly 10-day PBMC culture with coronavirus spike peptide pools or control peptides (ViraFEST assay). CD4+ T cells that had been cultured provided DNA sequenced with the Oncomine TCR Beta short-read assay. TCRdb reprocessed the PCR reads with MiXCR, giving one entry per CDR3 protein. Altogether tens of thousands of distinct CDR3 sequences are present, under 80% being singletons, with the ten largest covering roughly 7.8%. This receptor was obtained from a human donor who had recovered from COVID-19. Sequenced material: CD4+ T cells from blood, cultured in vitro.

CDR3 sequence (DNA): TGCAGTGCTACCCGGGACAGGGGGGTATTCGGGGAAAAACTGTTTTTT. Translated: CSATRDRGVFGEKLFF. The J gene is TRBJ1-4, the V gene TRBV20-1, with 11 bases aligning to TRBD1. The CDR3 length is 16 residues. J gave up 8 bases and V 4 bases, and 12 bases lay outside the gene matches. Germline V gene sequence: CDR1 DFQATT, CDR2 SNEGSKA (reference sequence).